These 4 T cell receptor beta chains were sequenced from one sample in a study of cytomegalovirus exposure and HLA in healthy donors (dated by TCRdb to the late 2010s). The method behind the library was the immunoSEQ multiplex PCR assay. For the multiplex PCR, a mixture combining 60 forward primers for TCR Vbeta segments and 13 reverse primers for TCR Jbeta segments was used. TCRdb took over this immuneACCESS table, retaining in-frame rearrangements with V and J assigned. Such tables are incomplete; in checked studies, under half of the missing clones stem from an unresolved V gene, and the remainder is unexplained. The sample table records 150,000 to 200,000 clones; nearly 80% of these occur just once. Of the sample, approximately 6% falls within the top ten clones. Sequencing input: PBMCs. These receptors were collected from a woman in her twenties or thirties in good health and CMV-seropositive.

The chain recombines TRBV7-6 with TRBJ2-7; possible D gene TRBD1, 5 bases. The length of the CDR3 is 13 residues. Germline V gene sequence: CDR1 SGHVS, CDR2 FNYEAQ. Between the trimmed V and J ends, which lost 2 bases and 3 bases, there was a span of 8 bases. This CDR3 is CASSLKGLYEQYF. The CDR3 nucleotides are TGTGCCAGCAGCTTAAAGGGGCTCTACGAGCAGTACTTC.

The rearrangement joins TRBV6-1 to TRBJ2-3; 7 bases match TRBD2. The CDR3 covers 15 residues. Trimming removed 7 bases from V and 6 bases from J; junction bases left unmatched: 13. Per germline, CDR1 MNHNS and CDR2 SASEGT. The CDR3, as DNA: TGTGCCAGCACCACGGGACTTAGCGGGTTCGATACGCAGTATTTT. Translation: CASTTGLSGFDTQYF.

This clone was seen only a few times. The rearrangement uses TRBV2 and TRBJ2-7; tentatively, D is TRBD2 (5 bases). Germline CDR1 reads SNHLY; CDR2 reads FYNNEI. V lost 4 bases and J lost 11, with 21 bases in between. CDR3 length equals 14 residues. CDR3 DNA: TGTGCCAGCAGTGTTTTGGACTCCAACCCTCCGGAGTACTTC. Translation: CASSVLDSNPPEYF.

This chain uses TRBV11-2 with TRBJ1-1; D is undetermined. The germline V gene encodes CDR1 SGHAT and CDR2 FQNNGV. Trimming stripped 7 bases from V and 11 bases from J, with 23 bases between. The CDR3 totals 14 residues. DNA for the CDR3: TGTGCCAGCACCGTTTCGCCGGGAGTCTCTAAGGCTTTCTTT. This codes for CASTVSPGVSKAFF.